This TCR beta chain comes out of a study of T cell responses to AZD1222 COVID-19 vaccine. General study results and limits: Two AZD1222 administrations were followed by greater Spike-specific TCR breadth and depth.

Remarks on this clone: Its target is not known.

Some clones are missing from TCRdb's copy, which holds only in-frame ones; the method was immunoSEQ multiplex PCR. Here the sample spans 150,000 to 180,000 clones, roughly nine tenths being singletons. The CDR3 spans 14 residues. Germline values: CDR1 LGHDT, CDR2 YNNKEL (reference sequence). Trimming pared 1 base from V and 5 bases from J, leaving 12 bases between. Sample: peripheral blood, taken on day 0 of AZD1222 vaccination. This clonotype originated in an adult in good health. This chain connects TRBV3-1 (or the pseudogene TRBV3-2) to TRBJ2-7, with a weak D call TRBD1 (6 bases). CDR3 nucleotides: TGTGCCAGCAGCCAAGGGCAGGGGAGCAACGAGCAGTACTTC. Translated: CASSQGQGSNEQYF.